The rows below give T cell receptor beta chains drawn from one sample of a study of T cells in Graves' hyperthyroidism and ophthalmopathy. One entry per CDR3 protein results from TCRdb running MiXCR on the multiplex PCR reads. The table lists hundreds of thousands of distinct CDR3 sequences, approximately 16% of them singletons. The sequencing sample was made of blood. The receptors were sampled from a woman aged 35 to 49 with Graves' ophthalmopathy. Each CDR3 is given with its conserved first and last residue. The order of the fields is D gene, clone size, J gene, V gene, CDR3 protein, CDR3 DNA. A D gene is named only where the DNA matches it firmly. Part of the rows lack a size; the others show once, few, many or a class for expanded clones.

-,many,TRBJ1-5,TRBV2,CASSAGLPGPQHF,TGTGCCAGCAGTGCGGGACTCCCGGGGCCCCAGCATTTT
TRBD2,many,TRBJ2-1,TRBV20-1,CSAREAGLPHSYNEQFF,TGCAGTGCTAGAGAAGCGGGGCTCCCACACTCCTACAATGAGCAGTTCTTC
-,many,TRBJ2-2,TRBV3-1,CASSLSQGTGELFF,TGTGCCAGCAGCCTAAGTCAGGGTACCGGGGAGCTGTTTTTT
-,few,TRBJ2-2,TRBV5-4,CASAASTGELFF,TGTGCCAGCGCGGCTAGCACCGGGGAGCTGTTTTTT
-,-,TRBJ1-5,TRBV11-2,CASSFAGYNQPQHF,TGTGCCAGCAGCTTCGCCGGGTACAATCAGCCCCAGCATTTT
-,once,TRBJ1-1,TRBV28,CASSSPGRVGTEAFF,TGTGCCAGCAGCTCCCCGGGCAGGGTAGGAACTGAAGCTTTCTTT
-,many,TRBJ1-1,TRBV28,CASTPVGTGVRTEAFF,TGTGCTTCCACTCCCGTGGGGACCGGGGTTCGCACTGAAGCTTTCTTT
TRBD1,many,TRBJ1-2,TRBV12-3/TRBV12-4,CASTQTGGYYGYTF,TGTGCCAGCACTCAGACAGGGGGATACTATGGCTACACCTTC
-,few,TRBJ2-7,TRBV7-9,CASSLVGGRQYF,TGTGCCAGCAGCTTAGTCGGTGGCAGGCAGTACTTC
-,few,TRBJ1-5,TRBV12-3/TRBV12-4,CASSYRAWEPQHF,TGTGCCAGCAGTTATAGGGCTTGGGAGCCCCAGCATTTT
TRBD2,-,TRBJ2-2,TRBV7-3,CASRLSAGGTGELFF,TGTGCCAGCAGGTTGTCCGCGGGGGGGACCGGGGAGCTGTTTTTT
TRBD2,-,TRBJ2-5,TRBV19,CASSIDSGRKETQYF,TGTGCCAGTAGTATAGACAGCGGGAGGAAAGAGACCCAGTACTTC
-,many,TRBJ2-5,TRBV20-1,CSATQGPERETQYF,TGCAGTGCAACCCAAGGCCCCGAACGGGAGACCCAGTACTTC
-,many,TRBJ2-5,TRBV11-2,CASSRPRGAGETQYF,TGTGCCAGCAGCCGACCCCGGGGGGCCGGAGAGACCCAGTACTTC
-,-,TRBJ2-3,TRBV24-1,CATSDPPDTQYF,TGTGCCACCAGTGACCCCCCGGATACGCAGTATTTT
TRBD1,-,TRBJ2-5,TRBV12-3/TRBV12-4,CASSFFDRVIETQYF,TGTGCCAGCAGTTTCTTCGACAGGGTGATAGAGACCCAGTACTTC
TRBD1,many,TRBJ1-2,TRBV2,CASGSTGVDYGYTF,TGTGCCAGCGGATCGACAGGGGTCGACTATGGCTACACCTTC
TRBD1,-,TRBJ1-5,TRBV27,CARTRCRGRGQPQHF,TGTGCCAGGACAAGGTGCAGGGGGCGCGGTCAGCCCCAGCATTTT
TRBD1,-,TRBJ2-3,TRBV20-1,CSASNPRTGPGDTQYF,TGCAGTGCTAGTAACCCCCGGACAGGGCCAGGGGATACGCAGTATTTT
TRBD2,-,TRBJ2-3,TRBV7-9,CASSLISGVGDTQYF,TGTGCCAGCAGCTTAATAAGCGGGGTGGGAGATACGCAGTATTTT